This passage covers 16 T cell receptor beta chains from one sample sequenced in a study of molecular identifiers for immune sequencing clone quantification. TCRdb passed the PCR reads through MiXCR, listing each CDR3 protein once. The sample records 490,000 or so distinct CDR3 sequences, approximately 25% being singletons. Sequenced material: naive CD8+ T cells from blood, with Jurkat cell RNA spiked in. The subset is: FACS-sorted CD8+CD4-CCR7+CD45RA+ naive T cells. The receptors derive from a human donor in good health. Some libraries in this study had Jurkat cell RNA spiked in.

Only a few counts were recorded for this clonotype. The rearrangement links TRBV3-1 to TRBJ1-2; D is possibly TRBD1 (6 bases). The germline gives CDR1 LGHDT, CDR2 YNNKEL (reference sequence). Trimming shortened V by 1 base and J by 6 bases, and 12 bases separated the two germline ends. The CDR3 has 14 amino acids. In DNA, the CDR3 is TGTGCCAGCAGCCAAGGGACAGCTACGGATGGCTACACCTTC. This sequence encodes CASSQGTATDGYTF.

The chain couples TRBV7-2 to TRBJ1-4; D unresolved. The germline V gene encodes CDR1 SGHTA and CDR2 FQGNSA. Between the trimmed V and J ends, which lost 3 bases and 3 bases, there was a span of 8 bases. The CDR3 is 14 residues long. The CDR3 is CASSLGISNEKLFF. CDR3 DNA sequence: TGTGCCAGCAGCTTGGGGATTTCTAATGAAAAACTGTTTTTT.

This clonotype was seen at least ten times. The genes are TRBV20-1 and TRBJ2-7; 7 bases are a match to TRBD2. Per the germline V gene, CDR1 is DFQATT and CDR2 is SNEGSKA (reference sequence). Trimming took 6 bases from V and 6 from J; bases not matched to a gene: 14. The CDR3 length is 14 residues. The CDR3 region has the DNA TGCAGTGCCTTAGCCGGACTAGTCGGCGGCGAGCAGTACTTC. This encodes CSALAGLVGGEQYF.

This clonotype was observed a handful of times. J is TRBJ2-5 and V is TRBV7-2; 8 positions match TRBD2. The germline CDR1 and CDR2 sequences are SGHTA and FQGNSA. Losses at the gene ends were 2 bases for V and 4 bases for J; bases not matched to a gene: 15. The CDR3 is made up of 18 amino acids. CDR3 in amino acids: CASSLKGRGRGGLETQYF. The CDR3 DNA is TGTGCCAGCAGCTTAAAGGGGCGTGGACGGGGGGGGTTAGAGACCCAGTACTTC.

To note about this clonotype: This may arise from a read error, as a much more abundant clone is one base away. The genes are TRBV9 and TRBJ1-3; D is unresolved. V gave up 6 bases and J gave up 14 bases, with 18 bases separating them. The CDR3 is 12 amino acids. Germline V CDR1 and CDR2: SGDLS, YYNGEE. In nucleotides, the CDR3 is TGTGCCAGCAACTCGGACGGACCCATGGTATATTTT. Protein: CASNSDGPMVYF. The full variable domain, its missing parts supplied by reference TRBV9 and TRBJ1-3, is DSGVTQTPKHLITATGQRVTLRCSPRSGDLSVYWYQQSLDQGLQFLIQYYNGEERAKGNILERFSAQQFPDLHSELNLSSLELGDSALYFCASNSDGPMVYFGEGSWLTVV.

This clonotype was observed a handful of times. The chain's CDR3 is CAWRRTSGRAEEQYF. Here the CDR3 DNA reads TGTGCCTGGCGACGGACTAGCGGGAGGGCCGAAGAGCAGTACTTC. V usage is TRBV30 and J usage is TRBJ2-7; 15 nucleotides align to TRBD2. Per the germline V gene, CDR1 is GTSNPN and CDR2 is SVGIG (reference sequence). The V and J ends lost 5 bases and 7 bases, in that order; junction bases with no gene match: 9. CDR3 length: 15 amino acids.

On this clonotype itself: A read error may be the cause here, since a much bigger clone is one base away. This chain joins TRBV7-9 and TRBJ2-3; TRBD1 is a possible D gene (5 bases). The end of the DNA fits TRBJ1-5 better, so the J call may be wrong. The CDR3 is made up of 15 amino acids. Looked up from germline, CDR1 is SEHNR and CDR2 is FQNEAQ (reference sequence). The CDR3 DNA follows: TGTGCCAGCAGCCTTTGGGGCCCAAGCACAGATACGCAGCATTTT. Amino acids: CASSLWGPSTDTQHF.

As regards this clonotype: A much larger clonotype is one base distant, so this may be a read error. The CDR3: CASSWPAATFEQYF. The CDR3 DNA sequence: TGTGCCAGCAGCTGGCCCGCAGCTACCTTCGAGCAGTACTTC. The chain joins TRBV7-9 to TRBJ2-7; D is ambiguous. Germline CDR1 SEHNR, CDR2 FQNEAQ (reference sequence). The CDR3 extends over 14 amino acids. V was cut by 4 bases and J by 6 bases, with 16 bases left in between. The full variable domain, completed using reference TRBV7-9 and TRBJ2-7, is DTGVSQNPRHKITKRGQNVTFRCDPISEHNRLYWYRQTLGQGPEFLTYFQNEAQLEKSRLLSDRFSAERPKGSFSTLEIQRTEQGDSAMYLCASSWPAATFEQYFGPGTRLTVT.

The CDR3 DNA sequence: TGTGCCAGCAGCTGGGGGACTAGCGGACTCACAGATACGCAGTATTTT. It encodes CASSWGTSGLTDTQYF. This chain uses TRBV5-6 with TRBJ2-3; 11 nucleotides match TRBD2. CDR3 size: 16 residues. V shed 3 bases and J 2 bases; nucleotides not matched to a gene: 5. CDR1 SGHDT and CDR2 YYEEEE come from the germline V gene.

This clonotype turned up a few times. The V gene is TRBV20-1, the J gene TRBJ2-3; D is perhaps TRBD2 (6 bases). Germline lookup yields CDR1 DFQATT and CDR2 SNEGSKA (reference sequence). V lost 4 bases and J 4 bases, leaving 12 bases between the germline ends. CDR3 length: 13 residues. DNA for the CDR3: TGCAGTGCTACCAGACTAGTCGCAGATACGCAGTATTTT. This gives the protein CSATRLVADTQYF.

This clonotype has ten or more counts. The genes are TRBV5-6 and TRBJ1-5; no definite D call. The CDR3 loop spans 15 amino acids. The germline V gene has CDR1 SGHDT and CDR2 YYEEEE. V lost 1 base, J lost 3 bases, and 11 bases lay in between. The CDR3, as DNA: TGTGCCAGCAGCTTGAGTGGCAGCTACAATCAGCCCCAGCATTTT. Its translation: CASSLSGSYNQPQHF.

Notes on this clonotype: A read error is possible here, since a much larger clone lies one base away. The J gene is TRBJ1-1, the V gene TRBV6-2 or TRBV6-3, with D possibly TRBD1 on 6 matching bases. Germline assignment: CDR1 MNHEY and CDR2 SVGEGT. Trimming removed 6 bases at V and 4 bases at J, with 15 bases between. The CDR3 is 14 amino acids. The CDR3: CASSFTGRSTEAFF. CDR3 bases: TGTGCCAGCAGCTTTACAGGGCGGAGCACTGAAGCTTTCTTT.

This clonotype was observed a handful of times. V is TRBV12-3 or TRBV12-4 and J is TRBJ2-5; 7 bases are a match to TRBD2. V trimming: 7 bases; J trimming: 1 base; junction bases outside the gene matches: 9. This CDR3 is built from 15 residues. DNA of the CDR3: TGTGCCAGCACCAGCGGGACGACTAGCCAAGAGACCCAGTACTTC. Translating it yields CASTSGTTSQETQYF.

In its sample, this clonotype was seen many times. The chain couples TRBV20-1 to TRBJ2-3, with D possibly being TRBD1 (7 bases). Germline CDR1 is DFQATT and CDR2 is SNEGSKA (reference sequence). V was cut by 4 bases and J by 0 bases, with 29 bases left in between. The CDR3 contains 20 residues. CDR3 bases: TGCAGTGCTATAAGCCCTACGGCGTGGACGGAGGGACAGAGCACAGATACGCAGTATTTT. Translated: CSAISPTAWTEGQSTDTQYF.

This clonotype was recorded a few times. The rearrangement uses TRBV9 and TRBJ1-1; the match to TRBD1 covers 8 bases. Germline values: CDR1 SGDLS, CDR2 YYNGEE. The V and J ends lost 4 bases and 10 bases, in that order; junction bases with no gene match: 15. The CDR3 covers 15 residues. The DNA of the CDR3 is TGTGCCAGCAGCCCCCCGACAGGGGCATTGGTTGGAGCTTTCTTT. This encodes CASSPPTGALVGAFF.

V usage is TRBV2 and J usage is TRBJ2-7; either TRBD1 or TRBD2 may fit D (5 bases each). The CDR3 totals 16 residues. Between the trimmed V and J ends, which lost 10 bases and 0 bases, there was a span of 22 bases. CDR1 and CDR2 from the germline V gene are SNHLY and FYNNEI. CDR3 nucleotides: TGTGCCATCACGGACCGACCGGGACCAAGCTCCTACGAGCAGTACTTC. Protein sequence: CAITDRPGPSSYEQYF.